What follows are 8 T cell receptor beta chains derived from one specimen sequenced in a study of T-cell reconstitution after alpha-beta-depleted transplantation in children. During its preparation, the TCRbeta library received unique molecular identifiers. One entry per CDR3 protein, called by TCRdb with MiXCR from the PCR reads. Of about 340,000 distinct CDR3 sequences listed, around 10% are singletons. The sample in question was PBMCs from the stem cell graft donor, obtained from the stem cell graft. The source is a human donor who donated a stem cell graft to a child with acute lymphoblastic leukemia.

This chain uses TRBV21-1 with TRBJ2-7; no check of the table's D call, TRBD1, against the DNA was made. TRBV21-1 is marked as a pseudogene. This CDR3 is built from 13 residues. The CDR3 here is CASPGQDSYEQYF. Here the CDR3 DNA reads TGTGCCAGCCCCGGACAGGACTCCTACGAGCAGTACTTC.

The chain carries TRBV27 and TRBJ2-7, with D unresolved. Germline-derived CDR1 and CDR2 are MNHEY and SMNVEV (reference sequence). Trimming shortened V by 9 bases and J by 4 bases, and 16 bases separated the two germline ends. This CDR3 is built from 13 residues. CDR3 sequence reads: CASGPVPLYEQYF. CDR3 bases: TGTGCCAGTGGGCCAGTACCTCTTTACGAGCAGTACTTC.

This clonotype has just a few counts. The V call is TRBV4-1, the J call TRBJ2-7; D is unresolved. The CDR3 is 13 amino acids. Germline V lookup: CDR1 MGHRA, CDR2 YSYEKL. The ends were cut back, 0 bases at V and 2 bases at J, with 5 bases in the middle. The CDR3 nucleotides are TGCGCCAGCAGCCAAGAGCCTACCTACGAGCAGTACTTC. Its translation is CASSQEPTYEQYF.

This sequence joins TRBV11-2 and TRBJ1-1; weak D call: TRBD1 (6 bases). This CDR3 has 16 residues. V shed 2 bases and J shed 4 bases, with 17 bases lying between them. Germline CDR1 SGHAT, CDR2 FQNNGV. The CDR3 coding sequence is TGTGCCAGCAGCTTATGGGGCACAGGGCACAGCACTGAAGCTTTCTTT. Its translation: CASSLWGTGHSTEAFF.

This clonotype has a count of ten or more. CDR3 in DNA: TGTGCCAGCAGCTTAGGCAGGGTAGGAAATCAGCCCCAGCATTTT. Translated, it gives CASSLGRVGNQPQHF. The chain recombines TRBV7-8 with TRBJ1-5; D is possibly TRBD1 (5 bases). The germline V gene has CDR1 SGHVS and CDR2 FQNEAQ. V lost 1 base, J lost 4 bases, and 11 bases lay in between. There are 15 residues in the CDR3. The complete variable domain, with remaining parts taken from reference TRBV7-8 and TRBJ1-5, reads GAGVSQSPRYKVAKRGQDVALRCDPISGHVSLFWYQQALGQGPEFLTYFQNEAQLDKSGLPSDRFFAERPEGSVSTLKIQRTQQEDSAVYLCASSLGRVGNQPQHFGDGTRLSIL.

This chain joins TRBV27 and TRBJ1-6; the match to TRBD1 covers 9 bases. Germline V CDR1 and CDR2: MNHEY, SMNVEV (reference sequence). The CDR3 extends over 15 amino acids. V lost 5 bases, J lost 9 bases, and 8 bases stayed unmatched. The CDR3 loop reads CASSTKQGAGSPLHF. The DNA of the CDR3 is TGTGCCAGCAGTACAAAACAGGGGGCTGGTTCACCCCTCCACTTT.

This chain uses TRBV10-2 with TRBJ1-1; D call uncertain. The CDR3 loop spans 13 amino acids. Germline V gene data show CDR1 as WSHSY and CDR2 as SAAADI. The germline V and J ends were trimmed by 6 bases and 11 bases, with 19 bases remaining between them. The CDR3 region is CASRADSSPAAFF. In nucleotides, the CDR3 is TGCGCCAGCAGAGCCGACTCTAGCCCCGCGGCTTTCTTT.

This clonotype has more than one count but fewer than ten. Written as DNA, the CDR3 is TGTGCCAGCAGCCAGGGGACTAGCGGGAGTCAAGAGACCCAGTACTTC. Encoded protein: CASSQGTSGSQETQYF. The chain couples TRBV3-1 to TRBJ2-5; TRBD2 matches at 14 bases. Unmatched junction bases numbered 2, after V lost 3 bases and J lost 2 bases. There are 16 residues in the CDR3. Germline loops: CDR1 LGHDT, CDR2 YNNKEL (reference sequence).